This T cell receptor (beta chain) was profiled in a study of T cell repertoires in cytomegalovirus infection. Study background: Public TCR beta signatures indicated both CMV infection and matching HLA type.

Broader study findings: Summed frequency of public TCR beta families distinguished CMV carriers with the relevant HLA.

Concerning this clonotype: Its antigen remains unidentified.

TCRdb independently ran MiXCR on the reads; one entry per CDR3 protein. There are about 47,000 distinct CDR3 sequences in the sample; roughly a fifth occur only once, and about 80% lies in the top ten. The TCR sequence derives from a human donor in good health (CMV status not recorded). Some clones in this sample may be carry-over from other donors' samples. The sample in question was CD8+ T cells from cultured PBMCs, obtained from culture after CMV antigen stimulation.

The CDR3 region is CASSPSGTGNYGYTF. CDR3 DNA sequence: TGTGCCAGCAGTCCCTCCGGGACAGGGAACTATGGCTACACCTTC. This rearrangement joins TRBV12-3 or TRBV12-4 to TRBJ1-2, with 9 bases aligning to TRBD1. V shed 5 bases and J 2 bases; nucleotides not matched to a gene: 6. The CDR3 spans 15 residues.